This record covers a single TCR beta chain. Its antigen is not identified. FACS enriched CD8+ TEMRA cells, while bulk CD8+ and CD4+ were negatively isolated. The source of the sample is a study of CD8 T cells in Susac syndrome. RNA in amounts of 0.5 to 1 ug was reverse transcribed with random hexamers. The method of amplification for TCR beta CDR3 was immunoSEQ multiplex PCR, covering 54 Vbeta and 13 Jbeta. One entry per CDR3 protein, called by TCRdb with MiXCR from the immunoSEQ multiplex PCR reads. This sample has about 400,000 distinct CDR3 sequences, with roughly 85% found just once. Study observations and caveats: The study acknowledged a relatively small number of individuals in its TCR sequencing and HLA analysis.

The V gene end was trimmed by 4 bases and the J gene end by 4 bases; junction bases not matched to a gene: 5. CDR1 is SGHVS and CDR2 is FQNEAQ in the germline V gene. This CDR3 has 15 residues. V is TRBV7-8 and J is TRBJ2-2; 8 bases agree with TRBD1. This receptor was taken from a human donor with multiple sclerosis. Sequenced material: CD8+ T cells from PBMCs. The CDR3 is CASSWGTGGTGELFF. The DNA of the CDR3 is TGTGCCAGCAGCTGGGGGACAGGAGGCACCGGGGAGCTGTTTTTT.